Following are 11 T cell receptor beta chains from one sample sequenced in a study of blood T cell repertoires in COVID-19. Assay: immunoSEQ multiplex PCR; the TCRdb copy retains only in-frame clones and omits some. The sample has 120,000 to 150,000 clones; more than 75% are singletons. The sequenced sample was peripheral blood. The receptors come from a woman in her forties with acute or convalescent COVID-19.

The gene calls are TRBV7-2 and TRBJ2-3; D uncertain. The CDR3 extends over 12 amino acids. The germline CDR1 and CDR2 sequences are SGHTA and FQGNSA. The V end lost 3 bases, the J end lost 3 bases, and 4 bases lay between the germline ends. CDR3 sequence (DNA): TGTGCCAGCAGCTTCCCTACAGATACGCAGTATTTT. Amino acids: CASSFPTDTQYF. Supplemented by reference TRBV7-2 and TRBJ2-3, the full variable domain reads GAGVSQSPSNKVTEKGKDVELRCDPISGHTALYWYRQSLGQGLEFLIYFQGNSAPDKSGLPSDRFSAERTGGSVSTLTIQRTQQEDSAVYLCASSFPTDTQYFGPGTRLTVL.

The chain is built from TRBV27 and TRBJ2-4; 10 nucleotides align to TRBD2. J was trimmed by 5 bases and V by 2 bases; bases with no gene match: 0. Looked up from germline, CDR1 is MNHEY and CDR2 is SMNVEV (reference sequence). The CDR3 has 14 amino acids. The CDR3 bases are TGTGCCAGCAGTTTAGGGACTAGCGAAAACATTCAGTACTTC. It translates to CASSLGTSENIQYF.

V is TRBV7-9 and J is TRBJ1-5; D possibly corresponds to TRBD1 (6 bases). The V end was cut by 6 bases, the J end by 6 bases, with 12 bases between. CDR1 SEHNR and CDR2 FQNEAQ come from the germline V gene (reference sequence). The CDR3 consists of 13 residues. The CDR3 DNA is TGTGCCAGCAGACAGGGAGAGGGTCAGCCCCAGCATTTT. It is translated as CASRQGEGQPQHF.

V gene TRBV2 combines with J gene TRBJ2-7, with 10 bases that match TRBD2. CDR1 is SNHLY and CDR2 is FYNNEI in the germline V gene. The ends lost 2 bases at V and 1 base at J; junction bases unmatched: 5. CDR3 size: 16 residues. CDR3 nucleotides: TGTGCCAGCAGTGAATTTGGGACTAGCGTATCCTACGAGCAGTACTTC. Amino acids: CASSEFGTSVSYEQYF.

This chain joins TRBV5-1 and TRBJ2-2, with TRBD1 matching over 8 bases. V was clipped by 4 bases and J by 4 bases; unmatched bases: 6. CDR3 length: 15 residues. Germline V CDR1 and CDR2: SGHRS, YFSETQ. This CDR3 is CASSPQGASTGELFF. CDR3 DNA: TGCGCCAGCAGCCCCCAGGGGGCAAGCACCGGGGAGCTGTTTTTT.

CDR3 sequence reads: CAWSARGPNSPLHF. CDR3 coding DNA: TGTGCCTGGAGTGCCAGGGGTCCCAATTCACCCCTCCACTTT. The genes are TRBV30 and TRBJ1-6, with a tentative D call TRBD1 (6 bases). Trimming took off 1 base at V and 7 bases at J, with 11 bases between the two ends. From germline, CDR1 is GTSNPN and CDR2 SVGIG (reference sequence). This CDR3 comprises 14 residues.

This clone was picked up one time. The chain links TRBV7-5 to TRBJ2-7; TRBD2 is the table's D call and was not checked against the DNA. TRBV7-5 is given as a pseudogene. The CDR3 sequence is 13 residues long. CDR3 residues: CARRGLGDYEQYF. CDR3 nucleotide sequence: TGTGCCAGAAGGGGACTAGGGGACTACGAGCAGTACTTC.

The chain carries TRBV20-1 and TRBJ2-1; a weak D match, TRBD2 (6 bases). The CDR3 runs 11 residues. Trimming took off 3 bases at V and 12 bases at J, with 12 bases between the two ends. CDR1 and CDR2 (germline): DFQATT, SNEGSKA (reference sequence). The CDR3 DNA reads TGCAGTGCTAGTAATCGGAGGGGGCAGTTCTTC. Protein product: CSASNRRGQFF.

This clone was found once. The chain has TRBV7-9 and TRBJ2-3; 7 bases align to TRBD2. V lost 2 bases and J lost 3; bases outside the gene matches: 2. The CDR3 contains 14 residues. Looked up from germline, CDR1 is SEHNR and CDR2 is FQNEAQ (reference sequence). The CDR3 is CASSLQRDTDTQYF. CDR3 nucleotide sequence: TGTGCCAGCAGCTTACAGCGGGATACAGATACGCAGTATTTT.

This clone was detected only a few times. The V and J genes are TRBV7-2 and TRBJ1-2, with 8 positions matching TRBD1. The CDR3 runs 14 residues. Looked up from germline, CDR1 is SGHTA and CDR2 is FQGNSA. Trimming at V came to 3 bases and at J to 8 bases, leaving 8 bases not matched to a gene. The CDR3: CASSFLQGASGYTF. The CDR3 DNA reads TGTGCCAGCAGCTTCCTTCAGGGGGCATCAGGCTACACCTTC. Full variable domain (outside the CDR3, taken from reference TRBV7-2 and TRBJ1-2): GAGVSQSPSNKVTEKGKDVELRCDPISGHTALYWYRQSLGQGLEFLIYFQGNSAPDKSGLPSDRFSAERTGGSVSTLTIQRTQQEDSAVYLCASSFLQGASGYTFGSGTRLTVV.

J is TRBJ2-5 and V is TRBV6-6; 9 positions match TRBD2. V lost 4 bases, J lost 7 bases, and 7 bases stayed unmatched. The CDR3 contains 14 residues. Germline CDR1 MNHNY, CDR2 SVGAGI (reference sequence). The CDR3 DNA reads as TGTGCCAGCAGTTGGGAGCGGGGGGAGGTGACCCAGTACTTC. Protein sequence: CASSWERGEVTQYF.